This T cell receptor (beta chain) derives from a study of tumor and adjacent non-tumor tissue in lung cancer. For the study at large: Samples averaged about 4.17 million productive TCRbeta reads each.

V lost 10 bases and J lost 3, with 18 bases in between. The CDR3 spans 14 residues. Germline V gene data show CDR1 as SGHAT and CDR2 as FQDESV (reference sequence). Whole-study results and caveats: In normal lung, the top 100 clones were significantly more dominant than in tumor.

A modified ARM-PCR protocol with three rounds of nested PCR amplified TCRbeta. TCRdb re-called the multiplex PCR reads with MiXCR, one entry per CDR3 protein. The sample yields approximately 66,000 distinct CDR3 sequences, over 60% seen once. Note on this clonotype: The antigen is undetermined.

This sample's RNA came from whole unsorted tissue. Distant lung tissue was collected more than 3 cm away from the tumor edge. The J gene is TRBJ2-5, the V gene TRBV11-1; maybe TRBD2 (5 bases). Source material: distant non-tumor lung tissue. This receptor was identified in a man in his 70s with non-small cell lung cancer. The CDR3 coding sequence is TGTGCCACCATCCGGGGTGATCCAGAAGAGACCCAGTACTTC. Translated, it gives CATIRGDPEETQYF.